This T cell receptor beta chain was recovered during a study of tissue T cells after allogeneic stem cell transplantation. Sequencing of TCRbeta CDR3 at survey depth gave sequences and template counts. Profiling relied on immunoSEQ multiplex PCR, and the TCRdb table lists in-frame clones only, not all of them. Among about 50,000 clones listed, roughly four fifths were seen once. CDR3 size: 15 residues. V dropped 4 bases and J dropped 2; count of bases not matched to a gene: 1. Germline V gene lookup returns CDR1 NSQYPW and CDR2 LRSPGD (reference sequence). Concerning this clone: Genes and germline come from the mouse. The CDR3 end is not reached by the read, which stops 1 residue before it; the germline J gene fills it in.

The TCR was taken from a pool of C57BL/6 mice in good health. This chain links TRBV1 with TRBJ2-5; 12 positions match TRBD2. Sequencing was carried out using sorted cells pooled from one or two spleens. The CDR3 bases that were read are TGCACCTGCAGTGGGGGACTGGGGGGCCAAGACACCCAGTAC. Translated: CTCSGGLGGQDTQY. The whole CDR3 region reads CTCSGGLGGQDTQYF.